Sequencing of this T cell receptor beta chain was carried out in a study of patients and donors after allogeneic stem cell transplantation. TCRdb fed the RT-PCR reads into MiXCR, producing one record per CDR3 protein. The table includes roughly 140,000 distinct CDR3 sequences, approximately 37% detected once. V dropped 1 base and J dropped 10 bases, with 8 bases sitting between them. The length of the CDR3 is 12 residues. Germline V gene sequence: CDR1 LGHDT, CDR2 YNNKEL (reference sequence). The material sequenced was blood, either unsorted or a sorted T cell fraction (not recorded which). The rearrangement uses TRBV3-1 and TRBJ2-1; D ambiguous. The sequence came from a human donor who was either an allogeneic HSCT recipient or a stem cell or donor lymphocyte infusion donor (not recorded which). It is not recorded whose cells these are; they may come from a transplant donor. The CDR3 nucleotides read TGTGCCAGCAGCCAAGGTGGGCCAGAGCAGTTCTTC. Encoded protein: CASSQGGPEQFF.